This passage covers 22 T cell receptor beta chains from one sample sequenced in a study of blood T cell repertoires in COVID-19. Generated by immunoSEQ multiplex PCR, the TCRdb table keeps only in-frame clones and is missing some. Here the sample spans around 460,000 clones, around 90% being singletons. Sequencing was done on a sample of peripheral blood. All receptors come from a man between 18 and 35 years old with COVID-19, enrolled during active disease.

The rearrangement links TRBV7-9 to TRBJ1-6, with D possibly TRBD1 on 5 matching bases. Germline V gene sequence: CDR1 SEHNR, CDR2 FQNEAQ (reference sequence). The CDR3 contains 16 residues. V lost 5 bases, J lost 7 bases, and 18 bases lay in between. DNA for the CDR3: TGTGCCAGCAGCCTCCAACGAAGGGGAGGGAATTCACCCCTCCACTTT. Amino acid sequence: CASSLQRRGGNSPLHF.

The chain combines TRBV7-9 with TRBJ2-3, with D tentatively TRBD1 (5 bases). The length of the CDR3 is 18 residues. V dropped 2 bases and J dropped 3 bases, with 21 bases sitting between them. The germline V gene has CDR1 SEHNR and CDR2 FQNEAQ (reference sequence). CDR3 sequence: CASSLRLPRVLETDTQYF. CDR3 DNA: TGTGCCAGCAGCTTACGCCTTCCCAGGGTTTTGGAAACAGATACGCAGTATTTT.

This clone was picked up one time. V gene TRBV15 combines with J gene TRBJ2-1, with a weak D call TRBD1 (5 bases). The CDR3 runs to 16 residues. V was shortened by 3 bases and J by 0 bases, with 12 bases between the two germline ends. Germline CDR1 is LNHNV and CDR2 is YYDKDF (reference sequence). CDR3: CATSRAWTSSYNEQFF. The CDR3 DNA sequence: TGTGCCACCAGCAGGGCGTGGACATCCTCCTACAATGAGCAGTTCTTC.

The gene calls are TRBV19 and TRBJ2-4; 7 bases agree with TRBD1. The CDR3 is 16 amino acids. J lost 0 bases, V lost 9 bases, and 11 bases had no gene match. Germline V gene data show CDR1 as LNHDA and CDR2 as SQIVND (reference sequence). Here the CDR3 reads CARSPGQLIAKNIQYF. The CDR3 DNA follows: TGTGCCAGGAGCCCGGGACAGTTAATAGCCAAAAACATTCAGTACTTC.

V and J are TRBV9 and TRBJ1-1, with D unresolved. The CDR3 contains 15 residues. Per the germline V gene, CDR1 is SGDLS and CDR2 is YYNGEE. Trimming stripped 3 bases from V and 5 bases from J, with 17 bases between. The CDR3, as DNA: TGTGCCAGCAGCGCCATTGACACCTCCAGGACTGAAGCTTTCTTT. This gives the protein CASSAIDTSRTEAFF.

CDR3 sequence reads: CASSELATNEKLFF. Here the CDR3 DNA reads TGTGCCAGCAGTGAACTCGCAACTAATGAAAAACTGTTTTTT. The V call is TRBV2, the J call TRBJ1-4; D call uncertain. The CDR3 loop spans 14 amino acids. CDR1 is SNHLY, CDR2 FYNNEI, per germline. V lost 2 bases and J lost 0, with 4 bases in between.

Of note for this clone: Distinct nucleotide sequences in the sample also encode this CDR3. CDR3 in amino acids: CASSQDRGDTQYF. Written as DNA, the CDR3 is TGTGCCAGCAGCCAAGATAGGGGAGATACGCAGTATTTT. V and J are TRBV3-1 (or the pseudogene TRBV3-2) and TRBJ2-3; tentatively, D is TRBD1 (5 bases). The length of the CDR3 is 13 residues. Germline V gives CDR1 LGHDT, CDR2 YNNKEL (reference sequence). V lost 0 bases and J lost 5, with 6 bases in between.

The chain uses TRBV6-2 or TRBV6-3 and TRBJ2-7; 8 nucleotides line up with TRBD2. Per germline, CDR1 MNHEY and CDR2 SVGEGT. The CDR3 has 15 residues. The V segment lost 5 bases and the J segment 1 base; nucleotides outside the gene matches: 7. This CDR3 reads CASSPGLGSSYEQYF. CDR3 nucleotide sequence: TGTGCCAGCAGTCCGGGACTAGGGTCATCCTACGAGCAGTACTTC.

V and J are TRBV3-1 (or the pseudogene TRBV3-2) and TRBJ2-3, with D possibly matching TRBD2 (6 bases). V lost 4 bases, J lost 0 bases, and 11 bases lay in between. In germline, CDR1 is LGHDT, CDR2 YNNKEL (reference sequence). The CDR3 is 15 residues long. CDR3 DNA sequence: TGTGCCAGCAGCCTTCTGAGCGGGAGCACAGATACGCAGTATTTT. Amino acid sequence: CASSLLSGSTDTQYF.

The table lists this clone with a count of one. The V call is TRBV3-1 (or the pseudogene TRBV3-2), the J call TRBJ1-6; 8 nucleotides match TRBD1. CDR1 LGHDT and CDR2 YNNKEL come from the germline V gene (reference sequence). V shed 6 bases, J shed 8 bases, and the junction held 6 bases outside the gene matches. The CDR3 covers 14 residues. CDR3 nucleotides: TGTGCCAGCAGTATGACAGGGGAGCATTCACCCCTCCACTTT. Translation: CASSMTGEHSPLHF.

The rearrangement joins TRBV5-1 to TRBJ1-5; TRBD1 might be the D (5 bases). CDR1 is SGHRS and CDR2 is YFSETQ in the germline V gene. The CDR3 length is 13 residues. Trimming took 0 bases from V and 4 from J, leaving 5 bases between them. The CDR3 spells CASSLDRNQPQHF. DNA of the CDR3: TGCGCCAGCAGCTTGGACAGGAATCAGCCCCAGCATTTT. The full variable domain, its missing parts supplied by reference TRBV5-1 and TRBJ1-5, is KAGVTQTPRYLIKTRGQQVTLSCSPISGHRSVSWYQQTPGQGLQFLFEYFSETQRNKGNFPGRFSGRQFSNSRSEMNVSTLELGDSALYLCASSLDRNQPQHFGDGTRLSIL.

This clone was recorded once. The chain is built from TRBV11-2 and TRBJ2-5, with 8 positions matching TRBD2. Trimming at V came to 0 bases and at J to 3 bases, leaving 9 bases not matched to a gene. CDR1 is SGHAT and CDR2 is FQNNGV in the germline V gene. This CDR3 has 17 residues. CDR3: CASSLDPISGGKETQYF. The CDR3 coding sequence is TGTGCCAGCAGCTTAGACCCAATCAGCGGGGGAAAAGAGACCCAGTACTTC.

V and J are TRBV28 and TRBJ1-1, with 8 bases lining up with TRBD1. Germline lookup yields CDR1 MDHEN and CDR2 SYDVKM. The V and J ends lost 6 bases and 11 bases, in that order; junction bases with no gene match: 17. The CDR3 runs to 15 residues. The CDR3 DNA follows: TGTGCCAGCAGCGACTCACAGGGGGGAAGGGGTAATGCTTTCTTT. As protein: CASSDSQGGRGNAFF.

The V gene is TRBV29-1, the J gene TRBJ2-1; 10 bases line up with TRBD1. V shed 4 bases, J shed 9 bases, and the junction held 3 bases outside the gene matches. Germline CDR1 is SQVTM and CDR2 is ANQGSEA. The length of the CDR3 is 12 residues. The CDR3 reads CSVGQGAFEQFF. DNA for the CDR3: TGCAGCGTTGGACAGGGGGCTTTTGAGCAGTTCTTC.

The chain recombines TRBV10-3 with TRBJ2-7, with 8 bases aligning to TRBD2. V was clipped by 4 bases and J by 6 bases; unmatched bases: 8. The CDR3 runs 14 residues. CDR1 and CDR2 from the germline V gene are ENHRY and SYGVKD. The CDR3 nucleotides read TGTGCCATCAGTGTGAACGGGGGGGCTGGCGAGCAGTACTTC. It specifies CAISVNGGAGEQYF.

V and J are TRBV19 and TRBJ2-7, with 15 bases that match TRBD2. J lost 7 bases, V lost 6 bases, and 7 bases had no gene match. Germline V lookup: CDR1 LNHDA, CDR2 SQIVND (reference sequence). This CDR3 is 15 amino acids long. CDR3 sequence (DNA): TGTGCCAGTAGCTCCGGGACTAGCGGGAGGTGGGAGCAGTACTTC. Translation: CASSSGTSGRWEQYF.

CDR3 sequence: CASIPTGGNTEAFF. CDR3 coding DNA: TGTGCCAGCATTCCGACAGGGGGGAACACTGAAGCTTTCTTT. This rearrangement joins TRBV6-5 to TRBJ1-1; TRBD1 matches at 9 bases. The germline gives CDR1 MNHEY, CDR2 SVGAGI. CDR3 length equals 14 residues. Losses at the gene ends were 7 bases for V and 1 base for J; bases not matched to a gene: 4.

The genes are TRBV9 and TRBJ2-3; D unresolved. Germline V lookup: CDR1 SGDLS, CDR2 YYNGEE. The CDR3 consists of 15 residues. V was pared by 4 bases and J by 0 bases, with 12 bases between. CDR3 residues: CASSPQTSSTDTQYF. The DNA for the CDR3 is TGTGCCAGCAGCCCTCAGACTTCTAGCACAGATACGCAGTATTTT.

The V and J genes are TRBV3-1 (or the pseudogene TRBV3-2) and TRBJ2-3; 7 bases align to TRBD1. Per the germline V gene, CDR1 is LGHDT and CDR2 is YNNKEL (reference sequence). The CDR3 spans 14 residues. V shed 6 bases and J 2 bases; nucleotides not matched to a gene: 5. This chain's CDR3 is CASSSGTDTDTQYF. As DNA, the CDR3 is TGTGCCAGCAGTTCCGGGACAGACACAGATACGCAGTATTTT.

V is TRBV18 and J is TRBJ2-3; 8 bases match TRBD1. Germline CDR1 reads KGHSH; CDR2 reads LQKENI. Trimming took 2 bases from V and 2 from J; bases not matched to a gene: 9. The CDR3 is 17 amino acids. In DNA form, the CDR3 reads TGTGCCAGCTCACCAACCAGGGGGCGCGGGATCACAGATACGCAGTATTTT. Translation: CASSPTRGRGITDTQYF.

The V gene is TRBV5-4, the J gene TRBJ2-3; D possibly corresponds to TRBD1 (6 bases). Germline CDR1 is SGHNT and CDR2 is YYREEE (reference sequence). The CDR3 is made up of 13 amino acids. The germline V and J ends were trimmed by 4 bases and 7 bases, with 13 bases remaining between them. This chain's CDR3 is CASSPQGRNTQYF. In DNA form, the CDR3 reads TGTGCCAGCAGCCCTCAGGGGAGAAATACGCAGTATTTT.

The chain couples TRBV27 to TRBJ2-3; D unresolved. The CDR3 runs to 13 residues. Looked up from germline, CDR1 is MNHEY and CDR2 is SMNVEV (reference sequence). V lost 6 bases, J lost 4 bases, and 11 bases lay in between. DNA for the CDR3: TGTGCCAGCAGCCTACAGCATCCAGATACGCAGTATTTT. Amino acid sequence: CASSLQHPDTQYF.